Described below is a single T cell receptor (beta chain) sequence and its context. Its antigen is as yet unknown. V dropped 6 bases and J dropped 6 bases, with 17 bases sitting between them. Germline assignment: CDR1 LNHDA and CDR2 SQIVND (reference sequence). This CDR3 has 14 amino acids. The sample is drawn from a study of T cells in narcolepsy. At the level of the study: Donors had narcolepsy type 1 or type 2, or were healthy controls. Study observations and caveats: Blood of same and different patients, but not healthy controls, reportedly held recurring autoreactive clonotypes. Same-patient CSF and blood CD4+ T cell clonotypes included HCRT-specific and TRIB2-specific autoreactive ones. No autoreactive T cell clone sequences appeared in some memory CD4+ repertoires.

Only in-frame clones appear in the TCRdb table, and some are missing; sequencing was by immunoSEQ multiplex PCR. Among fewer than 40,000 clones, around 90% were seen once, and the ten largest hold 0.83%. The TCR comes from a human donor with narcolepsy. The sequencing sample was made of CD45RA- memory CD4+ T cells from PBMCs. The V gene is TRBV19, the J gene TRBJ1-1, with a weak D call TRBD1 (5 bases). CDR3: CASSSLGGRPEAFF. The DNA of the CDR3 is TGTGCCAGTAGCTCCTTGGGGGGTCGTCCTGAAGCTTTCTTT.